These 24 T cell receptor beta chains were all obtained from the same sample, sequenced in a study of cytomegalovirus exposure and HLA in healthy donors. The PCR contained 60 Vbeta and 13 Jbeta primers. The protocol was immunoSEQ multiplex PCR, while the TCRdb copy is restricted to in-frame clones and leaves out a portion. The sample lists under 200,000 clones, approximately 86% occurring once. Input material: PBMCs. The receptors were gathered from a woman aged 30 to 39 in good health and CMV-seronegative.

The rearrangement links TRBV18 to TRBJ2-1; 7 bases fit TRBD2. The CDR3 is made up of 15 amino acids. V lost 2 bases and J lost 4; bases outside the gene matches: 5. Germline V gene sequence: CDR1 KGHSH, CDR2 LQKENI. CDR3 DNA sequence: TGTGCCAGCTCACCAGGAGCGGGACTGTACAATGAGCAGTTCTTC. It specifies CASSPGAGLYNEQFF.

This rearrangement joins TRBV6-6 to TRBJ2-7; TRBD1 matches 10 bases. CDR1 is MNHNY, CDR2 SVGAGI, per germline (reference sequence). The CDR3 length is 13 residues. Germline trimming cut 6 bases from V and 5 bases from J; bases unmatched to any gene: 4. The CDR3 loop is CASRGQGIHEQYF. The CDR3 DNA reads TGTGCCAGCAGGGGACAGGGGATCCACGAGCAGTACTTC.

The V and J genes are TRBV5-6 and TRBJ2-1; D gene ambiguous. Trimming stripped 0 bases from V and 0 bases from J, with 10 bases between. This CDR3 is 16 amino acids long. Germline CDR1 SGHDT, CDR2 YYEEEE. The CDR3 region is CASSLVVENSYNEQFF. In DNA, the CDR3 is TGTGCCAGCAGCTTGGTGGTGGAGAACTCCTACAATGAGCAGTTCTTC.

The chain employs TRBV5-4 and TRBJ2-5; 13 nucleotides match TRBD2. The J call may be faulty, since TRBJ2-7 better matches the DNA end. This CDR3 is 16 amino acids long. Germline V CDR1 and CDR2: SGHNT, YYREEE (reference sequence). The CDR3 DNA is TGTGCCAGCAGAAAGGGACTAGCGGGGTCCTCCTACGAGCAGTACTTC. Its translation: CASRKGLAGSSYEQYF.

This chain connects TRBV5-8 to TRBJ2-1, with TRBD2 matching over 7 bases. The CDR3 is 16 residues long. CDR1 and CDR2 from the germline V gene are SGHTS and YDEGEE. Germline trimming cut 3 bases from V and 4 bases from J; bases unmatched to any gene: 10. This chain's CDR3 is CASSSVELGGYNEQFF. CDR3 coding DNA: TGTGCCAGCAGCTCCGTCGAGCTGGGGGGGTACAATGAGCAGTTCTTC.

The V and J genes are TRBV6-1 and TRBJ2-5, with 14 bases matching TRBD2. CDR1 is MNHNS, CDR2 SASEGT, per germline. The CDR3 is made up of 15 amino acids. Losses at the gene ends were 6 bases for V and 4 bases for J; bases not matched to a gene: 4. In DNA, the CDR3 is TGTGCCAGCAGGGGACTAGCGGGAGTTTCAGAGACCCAGTACTTC. This encodes CASRGLAGVSETQYF.

The V and J genes are TRBV28 and TRBJ2-5, with 7 nucleotides matching TRBD1. The CDR3 runs 12 residues. Unmatched junction bases numbered 6, after V lost 10 bases and J lost 4 bases. Germline loops: CDR1 MDHEN, CDR2 SYDVKM. In DNA, the CDR3 is TGTGCCACAGATACAGGGGCAGAGACCCAGTACTTC. Translation gives CATDTGAETQYF.

This clone has a handful of counts. This rearrangement joins TRBV18 to TRBJ2-2, with 7 bases matching TRBD1. The junction had 9 bases not matched to a gene; V was cut back by 0 bases and J by 2 bases. Germline-derived CDR1 and CDR2 are KGHSH and LQKENI. This CDR3 has 18 residues. The CDR3, as DNA: TGTGCCAGCTCACCACCGGGGACAGTCGCGCGTAACACCGGGGAGCTGTTTTTT. It translates to CASSPPGTVARNTGELFF.

V is TRBV28 and J is TRBJ2-3, with 14 bases fitting TRBD2. Germline V gene lookup returns CDR1 MDHEN and CDR2 SYDVKM. The junction had 9 bases not matched to a gene; V was cut back by 6 bases and J by 4 bases. The CDR3 covers 17 residues. The CDR3 reads CASSTWTSGRSPDTQYF. The CDR3 bases are TGTGCCAGCAGCACGTGGACTAGCGGGAGGTCCCCAGATACGCAGTATTTT. The variable domain in full, with the rest retrieved from reference TRBV28 and TRBJ2-3, is DVKVTQSSRYLVKRTGEKVFLECVQDMDHENMFWYRQDPGLGLRLIYFSYDVKMKEKGDIPEGYSVSREKKERFSLILESASTNQTSMYLCASSTWTSGRSPDTQYFGPGTRLTVL.

V gene TRBV7-9 combines with J gene TRBJ2-7; 10 bases map to TRBD1. This CDR3 is built from 16 residues. Looked up from germline, CDR1 is SEHNR and CDR2 is FQNEAQ (reference sequence). The V segment lost 5 bases and the J segment 5 bases; nucleotides outside the gene matches: 12. DNA of the CDR3: TGTGCCAGCAGCCACTGGTCGGGACAGGGGCACCACGAGCAGTACTTC. It specifies CASSHWSGQGHHEQYF.

This clone was detected only a few times. V and J are TRBV10-1 and TRBJ2-3, with D perhaps TRBD1 (5 bases). From germline, CDR1 is WNHNN and CDR2 SYGVQD (reference sequence). There are 13 residues in the CDR3. Trimming shortened V by 8 bases and J by 2 bases, and 11 bases separated the two germline ends. The CDR3 coding sequence is TGCGCCAGCCAGGACACCCACACAGATACGCAGTATTTT. Amino acids: CASQDTHTDTQYF.

This chain uses TRBV19 with TRBJ2-7, with TRBD2 matching over 7 bases. CDR3 length: 15 amino acids. Germline assignment: CDR1 LNHDA and CDR2 SQIVND (reference sequence). V lost 3 bases, J lost 3 bases, and 8 bases stayed unmatched. CDR3 amino acids: CASSIQAGLFYEQYF. The CDR3 DNA sequence: TGTGCCAGTAGTATTCAAGCGGGACTTTTCTACGAGCAGTACTTC.

The chain combines TRBV10-3 with TRBJ1-1, with D possibly TRBD1 on 5 matching bases. Germline CDR1 reads ENHRY; CDR2 reads SYGVKD. The V gene lost 3 bases and the J gene lost 3 bases, with 8 bases spanning the gap. This CDR3 has 13 residues. The CDR3 region has the DNA TGTGCCATCAGTGACGACAGATACACTGAAGCTTTCTTT. It specifies CAISDDRYTEAFF.

V gene TRBV27 combines with J gene TRBJ2-7, with 7 bases fitting TRBD1. Germline CDR1 MNHEY, CDR2 SMNVEV (reference sequence). The CDR3 consists of 13 residues. Trimming cost V 2 bases and J 6 bases; bases outside gene matches: 4. CDR3 sequence: CASSLIQGSEQYF. The CDR3 DNA follows: TGTGCCAGCAGTTTAATACAGGGGTCCGAGCAGTACTTC.

This clone was observed a few times. Distinct nucleotide sequences in the sample also encode this CDR3. The rearrangement links TRBV5-1 to TRBJ2-1, with D maybe TRBD2 (6 bases). The V gene's germline CDR1 is SGHRS and CDR2 YFSETQ. V dropped 1 base and J dropped 8 bases, with 7 bases sitting between them. The CDR3 length is 12 residues. The CDR3 sequence is CASSLPSDEQFF. CDR3 nucleotides: TGCGCCAGCAGCTTGCCTAGCGATGAGCAGTTCTTC.

This rearrangement joins TRBV5-1 to TRBJ1-4; TRBD1 aligns across 8 bases. The germline gives CDR1 SGHRS, CDR2 YFSETQ. The CDR3 contains 15 residues. Trimming cost V 4 bases and J 8 bases; bases outside gene matches: 10. CDR3 residues: CASSRGQGGSEKLFF. The DNA for the CDR3 is TGCGCCAGCAGCCGCGGACAGGGAGGAAGCGAAAAACTGTTTTTT.

The chain employs TRBV11-2 and TRBJ2-7; 11 bases agree with TRBD2. The ends lost 3 bases at V and 2 bases at J; junction bases unmatched: 0. The length of the CDR3 is 14 residues. Germline V gene lookup returns CDR1 SGHAT and CDR2 FQNNGV. CDR3 sequence (DNA): TGTGCCAGCAGCTTTAGCGGGGGGGCCTACGAGCAGTACTTC. Protein: CASSFSGGAYEQYF.

The rearrangement uses TRBV6-5 and TRBJ2-5; TRBD2 matches 7 bases. The CDR3 is made up of 14 amino acids. Germline CDR1 and CDR2: MNHEY and SVGAGI. Trimming at V came to 5 bases and at J to 3 bases, leaving 6 bases not matched to a gene. The DNA of the CDR3 is TGTGCCAGCAGTCCACTAGCGTCAAAAGAGACCCAGTACTTC. Its protein is CASSPLASKETQYF.

Regarding this clone: An end of the junction does not agree with germline; a read error may underlie this. V and J are TRBV7-7 and TRBJ2-2, with D maybe TRBD2 (6 bases). CDR1 SSHAT and CDR2 FNYEAQ come from the germline V gene (reference sequence). This CDR3 region has 17 residues. CDR3 nucleotide sequence: TGTGCTAGCAGCTTAGGGACTCCCCAGGCCTCCACCGGGGAGCTGTTTTTT. Amino acid sequence: CASSLGTPQASTGELFF.

V usage is TRBV7-3 and J usage is TRBJ2-2; 13 bases are a match to TRBD2. The J segment lost 5 bases and the V segment lost 4 bases, leaving 16 bases of the junction unmatched. Germline V lookup: CDR1 SGHTA, CDR2 FQGTGA. The CDR3 loop spans 20 amino acids. The CDR3 coding sequence is TGTGCCAGCAGCTCACGGACTAGCGGGGGCCCCGGTGTGGGGACCGGGGAGCTGTTTTTT. Translation gives CASSSRTSGGPGVGTGELFF.

This chain uses TRBV6-1 with TRBJ1-1; no firm D call. This CDR3 contains 12 residues. The V gene lost 7 bases and the J gene lost 7 bases, with 13 bases spanning the gap. Germline V lookup: CDR1 MNHNS, CDR2 SASEGT. For the CDR3, the DNA is TGTGCCAGCATCCTCTCCCGGGGTGAAGCTTTCTTT. This codes for CASILSRGEAFF.

The V call is TRBV13, the J call TRBJ1-1, with TRBD1 matching over 8 bases. CDR1 PRHDT and CDR2 FYEKMQ come from the germline V gene (reference sequence). The CDR3 is 13 amino acids. Trimming took 5 bases from V and 11 from J; bases not matched to a gene: 10. CDR3 residues: CASSAMTGARAFF. DNA for the CDR3: TGTGCCAGCAGCGCAATGACAGGGGCGAGGGCTTTCTTT.

The chain joins TRBV4-1 to TRBJ2-5, with a possible D match to TRBD1 (6 bases). This CDR3 is built from 16 residues. V lost 0 bases and J lost 1, with 12 bases in between. Looked up from germline, CDR1 is MGHRA and CDR2 is YSYEKL. The CDR3 bases are TGCGCCAGCAGCCAAGAGGCGAGGGGGACCCAAGAGACCCAGTACTTC. It yields the protein CASSQEARGTQETQYF.

This CDR3 is CASRPGQGFHEQYF. The CDR3 nucleotides are TGTGCCAGCAGGCCGGGACAGGGATTCCACGAGCAGTACTTC. V gene TRBV27 combines with J gene TRBJ2-7; 9 nucleotides line up with TRBD1. Germline V gene sequence: CDR1 MNHEY, CDR2 SMNVEV (reference sequence). J gave up 5 bases and V 6 bases, and 8 bases lay outside the gene matches. The CDR3 extends over 14 amino acids.